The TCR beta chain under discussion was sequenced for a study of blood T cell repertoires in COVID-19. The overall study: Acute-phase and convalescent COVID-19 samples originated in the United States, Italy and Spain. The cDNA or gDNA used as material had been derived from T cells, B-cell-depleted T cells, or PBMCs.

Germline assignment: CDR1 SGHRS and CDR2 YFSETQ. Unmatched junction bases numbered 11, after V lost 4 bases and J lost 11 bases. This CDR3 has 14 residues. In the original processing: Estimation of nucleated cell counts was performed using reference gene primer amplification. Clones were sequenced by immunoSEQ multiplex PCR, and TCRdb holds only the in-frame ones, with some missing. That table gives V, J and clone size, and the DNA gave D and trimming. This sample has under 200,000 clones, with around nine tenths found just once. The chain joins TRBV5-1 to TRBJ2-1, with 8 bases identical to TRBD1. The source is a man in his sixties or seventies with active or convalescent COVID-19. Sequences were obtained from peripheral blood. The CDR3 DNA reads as TGCGCCAGCAGCCTTCAGGACAGGGCCTCAAAGCAGTTCTTC. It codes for CASSLQDRASKQFF.